These 32 T cell receptor beta chains originate from one sample sequenced in a study of blood T cell repertoires in COVID-19. The table came from immunoSEQ multiplex PCR; TCRdb's copy has only in-frame clones and leaves some out. The table has more than 350,000 clones, just under 90% seen once. Sequencing was carried out using PBMCs or T cells enriched from blood (not recorded which). All receptors derive from a woman aged 50 to 65 who had recovered from COVID-19.

This chain's CDR3 is CASKRSGQLLGSQETQYF. The DNA for the CDR3 is TGTGCCAGCAAACGAAGTGGACAGTTATTGGGTAGCCAAGAGACCCAGTACTTC. This chain connects TRBV3-1 (or the pseudogene TRBV3-2) to TRBJ2-5; weak D call: TRBD1 (6 bases). Trimming took off 7 bases at V and 1 base at J, with 25 bases between the two ends. Germline loops: CDR1 LGHDT, CDR2 YNNKEL (reference sequence). The CDR3 contains 18 residues.

The chain employs TRBV18 and TRBJ1-4; D possibly corresponds to TRBD1 (6 bases). This CDR3 comprises 17 residues. V was cut by 3 bases and J by 2 bases, with 16 bases left in between. Germline CDR1 and CDR2: KGHSH and LQKENI. The CDR3 region is CASSPNTVRGTNEKLFF. In nucleotides, the CDR3 is TGTGCCAGCTCACCGAACACTGTAAGGGGGACTAATGAAAAACTGTTTTTT.

The CDR3 loop reads CASTGRDRGSGELFF. DNA of the CDR3: TGTGCCAGCACCGGGCGGGACAGGGGTTCCGGGGAGCTGTTTTTT. The rearrangement joins TRBV6-5 to TRBJ2-2; TRBD1 aligns across 10 bases. Germline CDR1 reads MNHEY; CDR2 reads SVGAGI. This CDR3 is 15 amino acids long. The ends lost 7 bases at V and 6 bases at J; junction bases unmatched: 8.

The chain uses TRBV27 and TRBJ2-3; TRBD2 matches 7 bases. This CDR3 is built from 14 residues. Germline CDR1 MNHEY, CDR2 SMNVEV (reference sequence). After removal of 3 bases from V and 0 bases from J, the junction contained 0 bases not matched to a gene. This CDR3 is CASSFGGSTDTQYF. The CDR3 bases are TGTGCCAGCAGTTTCGGGGGGAGCACAGATACGCAGTATTTT.

The chain combines TRBV7-9 with TRBJ2-2; possible D gene TRBD1, 5 bases. Trimming shortened V by 6 bases and J by 6 bases, and 14 bases separated the two germline ends. Germline loops: CDR1 SEHNR, CDR2 FQNEAQ (reference sequence). The CDR3 totals 14 residues. Here the CDR3 reads CASSPRDRPGELFF. The CDR3 DNA reads as TGTGCCAGCAGTCCCAGGGATCGTCCCGGGGAGCTGTTTTTT.

This chain joins TRBV2 and TRBJ2-5; 10 nucleotides agree with TRBD1. V dropped 7 bases and J dropped 5; count of bases not matched to a gene: 13. The CDR3 sequence is 16 residues long. Per germline, CDR1 SNHLY and CDR2 FYNNEI. The CDR3 DNA is TGTGCCAGCACCCGGGACAGGGGTGTGAAAGAGGAGACCCAGTACTTC. Amino acid sequence: CASTRDRGVKEETQYF.

CDR3: CSVAGSLGGETQYF. The CDR3 coding sequence is TGCAGCGTCGCCGGGTCCCTGGGTGGGGAGACCCAGTACTTC. The genes are TRBV29-1 and TRBJ2-5, with D uncertain. This CDR3 has 14 residues. The V gene lost 6 bases and the J gene lost 5 bases, with 19 bases spanning the gap. CDR1 is SQVTM and CDR2 is ANQGSEA in the germline V gene.

The chain has TRBV27 and TRBJ1-2; tentative D call: TRBD1 (5 bases). There are 14 residues in the CDR3. The V gene lost 3 bases and the J gene lost 4 bases, with 12 bases spanning the gap. Germline lookup yields CDR1 MNHEY and CDR2 SMNVEV (reference sequence). In nucleotides, the CDR3 is TGTGCCAGCAGTTTTGGGGCATACACCTATGGCTACACCTTC. Amino acid sequence: CASSFGAYTYGYTF.

V usage is TRBV30 and J usage is TRBJ1-1, with D perhaps TRBD1 (5 bases). Germline V gene lookup returns CDR1 GTSNPN and CDR2 SVGIG (reference sequence). Trimming took 3 bases from V and 5 from J, leaving 13 bases between them. CDR3 length equals 13 residues. The chain's CDR3 is CAWRWARGTEAFF. Written as DNA, the CDR3 is TGTGCCTGGAGGTGGGCTAGGGGTACTGAAGCTTTCTTT.

The chain employs TRBV6-5 and TRBJ1-3; maybe TRBD1 (5 bases). Per the germline V gene, CDR1 is MNHEY and CDR2 is SVGAGI. The CDR3 runs 15 residues. V shed 0 bases and J shed 1 base, with 7 bases lying between them. The CDR3 sequence: CASSYSAGSGNTIYF. Here the CDR3 DNA reads TGTGCCAGCAGTTACTCGGCAGGGTCTGGAAACACCATATATTTT.

The count of this clone is one. J is TRBJ2-6 and V is TRBV4-3; 7 nucleotides agree with TRBD1. J was trimmed by 0 bases and V by 1 base; bases with no gene match: 3. The CDR3 extends over 17 amino acids. Per the germline V gene, CDR1 is LGHNA and CDR2 is YSLEER. The CDR3 bases are TGCGCCAGCAGCCAAGTACAGGGGAGCTCTGGGGCCAACGTCCTGACTTTC. Protein sequence: CASSQVQGSSGANVLTF.

In its sample, this clone was seen a few times. The V gene is TRBV10-3, the J gene TRBJ1-5, with D hard to call. Germline V CDR1 and CDR2: ENHRY, SYGVKD. The CDR3 extends over 16 amino acids. V was pared by 2 bases and J by 0 bases, with 11 bases between. CDR3: CAISEGTVNSNQPQHF. CDR3 coding DNA: TGTGCCATCAGTGAGGGAACAGTTAATAGCAATCAGCCCCAGCATTTT.

The chain uses TRBV7-9 and TRBJ1-1; D is unclear. V lost 5 bases and J lost 1, with 14 bases in between. From germline, CDR1 is SEHNR and CDR2 FQNEAQ (reference sequence). The CDR3 sequence is 15 residues long. This chain's CDR3 is CASSVEWRPNTEAFF. Here the CDR3 DNA reads TGTGCCAGCAGCGTCGAGTGGAGGCCGAACACTGAAGCTTTCTTT.

The J gene is TRBJ2-3, the V gene TRBV5-6; TRBD2 aligns across 7 bases. CDR1 SGHDT and CDR2 YYEEEE come from the germline V gene. The V gene end was trimmed by 0 bases and the J gene end by 2 bases; junction bases not matched to a gene: 9. The CDR3 has 17 residues. CDR3 in amino acids: CASSLGTGGSSTDTQYF. The CDR3 nucleotides are TGTGCCAGCAGCTTGGGCACGGGGGGAAGTTCCACAGATACGCAGTATTTT.

V gene TRBV6-5 combines with J gene TRBJ1-3; no clear D. The germline gives CDR1 MNHEY, CDR2 SVGAGI. Trimming stripped 4 bases from V and 8 bases from J, with 12 bases between. CDR3 length equals 13 residues. This chain's CDR3 is CASSSSGSDTIYF. In DNA form, the CDR3 reads TGTGCCAGCAGTTCATCAGGTTCTGACACCATATATTTT.

This chain connects TRBV19 to TRBJ1-4; unclear D gene. With 6 bases removed from V and 0 bases from J, the gap between germline ends came to 14 bases. The CDR3 extends over 16 amino acids. Germline V gene lookup returns CDR1 LNHDA and CDR2 SQIVND (reference sequence). The CDR3 loop reads CASRNWRKATNEKLFF. CDR3 DNA sequence: TGTGCCAGTAGAAACTGGAGAAAAGCAACTAATGAAAAACTGTTTTTT.

This clone was seen only once. V and J are TRBV4-1 and TRBJ1-2; D possibly corresponds to TRBD1 (6 bases). Trimming pared 1 base from V and 0 bases from J, leaving 21 bases between. The germline V gene has CDR1 MGHRA and CDR2 YSYEKL. This CDR3 has 19 residues. DNA of the CDR3: TGCGCCAGCAGCCAAGGCGTGCCGGGACAAACCACAGCTAACTATGGCTACACCTTC. This codes for CASSQGVPGQTTANYGYTF.

This chain joins TRBV28 and TRBJ1-2; no reliable D call. The V gene lost 2 bases and the J gene lost 8 bases, with 9 bases spanning the gap. CDR1 MDHEN and CDR2 SYDVKM come from the germline V gene. The CDR3 covers 12 residues. The CDR3 sequence is CASSLAQRGYTF. CDR3 DNA sequence: TGTGCCAGCAGTTTAGCTCAGAGGGGCTACACCTTC.

V gene TRBV6-5 combines with J gene TRBJ2-5; TRBD1 matches 8 bases. CDR3 length equals 14 residues. V lost 2 bases to trimming and J lost 5 bases; unmatched junction nucleotides: 4. Germline V gives CDR1 MNHEY, CDR2 SVGAGI. The DNA of the CDR3 is TGTGCCAGCAGTTACAGGACAGGGCGGGAGACCCAGTACTTC. It encodes CASSYRTGRETQYF.

The J gene is TRBJ2-2, the V gene TRBV10-3, with 7 bases fitting TRBD1. With V trimmed by 6 bases and J by 0 bases, 7 bases remained unmatched. The germline V gene has CDR1 ENHRY and CDR2 SYGVKD. The CDR3 is 16 amino acids. The CDR3 sequence is CAISSGTATNTGELFF. CDR3 nucleotides: TGTGCCATCAGCTCCGGGACAGCTACGAACACCGGGGAGCTGTTTTTT.

The chain carries TRBV6-2 or TRBV6-3 and TRBJ2-5; D gene uncertain. The CDR3 spans 15 residues. Germline V gene data show CDR1 as MNHEY and CDR2 as SVGEGT. V lost 0 bases to trimming and J lost 3 bases, with 11 bases between them. CDR3 in amino acids: CASSYSWPPEETQYF. The DNA for the CDR3 is TGTGCCAGCAGTTACTCGTGGCCGCCAGAAGAGACCCAGTACTTC.

The V call is TRBV18, the J call TRBJ1-2; no definite D call. Germline V gene data show CDR1 as KGHSH and CDR2 as LQKENI. The CDR3 is made up of 13 amino acids. Trimming stripped 3 bases from V and 3 bases from J, with 8 bases between. The CDR3 DNA sequence: TGTGCCAGCTCACCCGATGGAGACTATGGCTACACCTTC. The encoded protein is CASSPDGDYGYTF.

This clone is a singleton in its sample. CDR3 residues: CASSPPGVGAGYTF. CDR3 in DNA: TGTGCCAGCTCGCCCCCAGGGGTTGGCGCTGGCTACACCTTC. The genes are TRBV18 and TRBJ1-2, with D perhaps TRBD1 (6 bases). The ends were cut back, 6 bases at V and 7 bases at J, with 18 bases in the middle. The CDR3 is 14 residues long. Germline values: CDR1 KGHSH, CDR2 LQKENI.

The chain couples TRBV5-5 to TRBJ2-7; possibly TRBD2 for D (5 bases). The V gene lost 0 bases and the J gene lost 3 bases, with 7 bases spanning the gap. Germline lookup yields CDR1 SGHKS and CDR2 YYEKEE (reference sequence). This CDR3 spans 13 amino acids. CDR3 sequence: CASSLADYYEQYF. DNA of the CDR3: TGTGCCAGCAGCTTGGCAGACTACTACGAGCAGTACTTC.

The J gene is TRBJ1-3, the V gene TRBV11-2; D may be TRBD1 (5 bases). The CDR3 extends over 17 amino acids. The V gene lost 5 bases and the J gene lost 0 bases, with 17 bases spanning the gap. Germline CDR1 and CDR2: SGHAT and FQNNGV. In nucleotides, the CDR3 is TGTGCCAGCAGCCGCTTAGGACAACGATACTCTGGAAACACCATATATTTT. Encoded protein: CASSRLGQRYSGNTIYF.

This clone was recorded once. V is TRBV15 and J is TRBJ1-2, with a possible D match to TRBD1 (5 bases). V lost 3 bases, J lost 3 bases, and 11 bases lay in between. Germline lookup yields CDR1 LNHNV and CDR2 YYDKDF (reference sequence). The CDR3 spans 14 residues. CDR3 residues: CATSSWGGDYGYTF. DNA for the CDR3: TGTGCCACCAGCAGCTGGGGAGGGGACTATGGCTACACCTTC.

This chain joins TRBV19 and TRBJ2-1; 9 nucleotides match TRBD1. Germline lookup yields CDR1 LNHDA and CDR2 SQIVND (reference sequence). This CDR3 comprises 16 residues. The ends lost 5 bases at V and 2 bases at J; junction bases unmatched: 7. CDR3 sequence: CASSGRTGAPYNEQFF. CDR3 nucleotide sequence: TGTGCCAGTAGTGGGCGGACAGGGGCCCCCTACAATGAGCAGTTCTTC.

The genes are TRBV10-1 and TRBJ1-1; D is possibly TRBD1 (5 bases). The CDR3 has 13 residues. CDR1 is WNHNN, CDR2 SYGVQD, per germline (reference sequence). Between the trimmed V and J ends, which lost 4 bases and 7 bases, there was a span of 13 bases. CDR3 in amino acids: CASSAWDSHEAFF. In nucleotides, the CDR3 is TGCGCCAGCAGTGCCTGGGACTCCCATGAAGCTTTCTTT.

The CDR3 spells CASSSRQGVFGYTF. The CDR3 DNA reads TGTGCCAGCAGTTCGAGACAGGGGGTGTTCGGCTACACCTTC. The J gene is TRBJ1-2, the V gene TRBV6-2 or TRBV6-3; 9 bases are shared with TRBD1. Germline CDR1 MNHEY, CDR2 SVGEGT. V dropped 4 bases and J dropped 8; count of bases not matched to a gene: 8. This CDR3 region has 14 residues.

The chain uses TRBV14 and TRBJ2-3, with TRBD2 matching over 7 bases. The CDR3 contains 18 residues. V was clipped by 4 bases and J by 3 bases; unmatched bases: 16. Per germline, CDR1 SGHDN and CDR2 FVKESK. CDR3 protein: CASSRGRNLGGGTDTQYF. For the CDR3, the DNA is TGTGCCAGCAGCCGAGGTCGTAATCTCGGCGGGGGAACAGATACGCAGTATTTT.

In this sample, this clone turned up once. The chain links TRBV21-1 to TRBJ1-5. TRBV21-1 is shown as a pseudogene. CDR3 length equals 16 residues. The CDR3 DNA reads TGTGCCAGCAGCAAAGTATCGGGGGGCTACAATCAGCCCCAGCATTTT. Translated, it gives CASSKVSGGYNQPQHF.

The rearrangement uses TRBV27 and TRBJ1-6; perhaps TRBD1 as D (5 bases). Trimming removed 8 bases at V and 10 bases at J, with 18 bases between. CDR1 and CDR2 (germline): MNHEY, SMNVEV (reference sequence). The CDR3 is 14 residues long. The CDR3 region is CASSLGGTGSPLHF. DNA of the CDR3: TGTGCCAGCTCTCTGGGGGGGACGGGGTCACCCCTCCACTTT.